A single sample gave rise to the 11 T cell receptor beta chains below, sequenced in a study of identical twins. TCRdb used MiXCR to reprocess the 5' RACE reads, holding one entry per CDR3 protein. The sample consists of about 490,000 distinct CDR3 sequences, around 15% of them appearing once. Separately, the same data were catalogued under a study of yellow fever vaccine responses in identical twins.

Sequencing input: CD4+ T cells sorted from blood. The receptors come from a woman aged 18-30 years in good health.

This chain links TRBV20-1 with TRBJ2-5; maybe TRBD2 (5 bases). Germline loops: CDR1 DFQATT, CDR2 SNEGSKA (reference sequence). The length of the CDR3 is 13 residues. Trimming took 4 bases from V and 3 from J, leaving 12 bases between them. The CDR3 here is CSAIGGRKETQYF. The CDR3 DNA reads TGCAGTGCTATTGGCGGGCGAAAAGAGACCCAGTACTTC.

The rearrangement uses TRBV10-3 and TRBJ2-5; D call uncertain. Germline CDR1 ENHRY, CDR2 SYGVKD. V lost 0 bases and J 1 base, leaving 6 bases between the germline ends. This CDR3 is built from 14 residues. Written as DNA, the CDR3 is TGTGCCATCAGTGAGTCAAGCAGCCAAGAGACCCAGTACTTC. Its protein product is CAISESSSQETQYF.

This clonotype turned up a few times. The genes are TRBV20-1 and TRBJ2-1; tentative D call: TRBD2 (5 bases). Germline values: CDR1 DFQATT, CDR2 SNEGSKA (reference sequence). The CDR3 runs 12 residues. V lost 6 bases and J lost 8, with 14 bases in between. CDR3 amino acids: CSAARVGDEQFF. The CDR3 DNA follows: TGCAGTGCCGCCCGGGTGGGAGATGAGCAGTTCTTC.

This clonotype showed up just a few times. V gene TRBV12-3 or TRBV12-4 combines with J gene TRBJ2-2, with 11 bases that match TRBD2. The ends lost 2 bases at V and 3 bases at J; junction bases unmatched: 17. There are 21 residues in the CDR3. The CDR3 region has the DNA TGTGCCAGCAGTTTAACCCTTATCGGACTAGCGGGCATTGCGGACACCGGGGAGCTGTTTTTT. Translated, it gives CASSLTLIGLAGIADTGELFF.

The table lists this clonotype with many counts. This chain joins TRBV12-3 or TRBV12-4 and TRBJ2-1; 7 bases are a match to TRBD2. The CDR3 is made up of 13 amino acids. Trimming cost V 5 bases and J 9 bases; bases outside gene matches: 7. CDR3 residues: CASSPPGLTEQFF. The CDR3, as DNA: TGTGCCAGCAGTCCCCCGGGACTAACTGAGCAGTTCTTC.

The V and J genes are TRBV20-1 and TRBJ2-7; 11 bases are shared with TRBD2. Germline CDR1 reads DFQATT; CDR2 reads SNEGSKA (reference sequence). Unmatched junction bases numbered 13, after V lost 2 bases and J lost 4 bases. CDR3 length equals 17 residues. The CDR3 reads CSARPDRTSGRVYEQYF. As DNA, the CDR3 is TGCAGTGCTAGACCGGACAGAACTAGCGGGAGAGTTTACGAGCAGTACTTC.

The table lists this clonotype with a few counts. V is TRBV24-1 and J is TRBJ2-3; TRBD2 is a possible D gene (6 bases). CDR1 and CDR2 from the germline V gene are KGHDR and SFDVKD. Between the trimmed V and J ends, which lost 4 bases and 7 bases, there was a span of 8 bases. There are 12 residues in the CDR3. The CDR3 region has the DNA TGTGCCACCAGTGACCGGACTAATACGCAGTATTTT. Its translation is CATSDRTNTQYF.

In this sample, this clonotype turned up a few times. The CDR3 loop is CASSPRTSNNEQFF. In nucleotides, the CDR3 is TGTGCCAGCTCTCCTCGGACCAGCAACAATGAGCAGTTCTTC. The gene calls are TRBV18 and TRBJ2-1; D not resolved. V lost 6 bases and J lost 5, with 14 bases in between. CDR3 length equals 14 residues. Germline lookup yields CDR1 KGHSH and CDR2 LQKENI.

This clonotype was counted a few times. The chain recombines TRBV20-1 with TRBJ2-5, with D unclear. The CDR3 covers 14 residues. The germline V gene encodes CDR1 DFQATT and CDR2 SNEGSKA (reference sequence). Trimming took 4 bases from V and 3 from J, leaving 15 bases between them. The CDR3 spells CSATLILKKETQYF. The CDR3 DNA reads as TGCAGTGCTACCCTCATTTTAAAAAAAGAGACCCAGTACTTC.

This clonotype has a count of ten or more. The rearrangement joins TRBV5-1 to TRBJ1-1; 8 nucleotides agree with TRBD1. Germline CDR1 and CDR2: SGHRS and YFSETQ. The CDR3 sequence is 17 residues long. V trimming: 0 bases; J trimming: 1 base; junction bases outside the gene matches: 8. CDR3: CASSLEADRGPNTEAFF. The CDR3, as DNA: TGCGCCAGCAGCTTGGAGGCCGACAGGGGTCCGAACACTGAAGCTTTCTTT.

V and J are TRBV12-3 or TRBV12-4 and TRBJ2-5; TRBD2 aligns across 13 bases. This CDR3 contains 17 residues. Trimming cost V 5 bases and J 0 bases; bases outside gene matches: 6. The CDR3 nucleotides read TGTGCCAGCAGTCCAGGGACTAGCGGGACCAACCAAGAGACCCAGTACTTC. This translates into CASSPGTSGTNQETQYF.